A selection of T cell receptor beta chains follows, all from one sample in a study of identical twins. TCRdb processed the 5' RACE reads anew with MiXCR; each CDR3 protein has one entry. The sample carries some 1,700,000 distinct CDR3 sequences, about 32% recorded once. The sequencing input was cord blood. These receptors were obtained from a newborn girl in good health. The CDR3 runs from the conserved cysteine through the conserved F or W.

TRBV7-2	TRBJ2-3	CASSATSGSGDTQYF
TRBV7-2	TRBJ2-3	CASSKDRYSTDTQYF
TRBV6-1	TRBJ2-3	CASSPREGLAGYF
TRBV28	TRBJ2-7	CASSMTPATGRYEQYF
TRBV10-3	TRBJ2-7	CAISPRQGYEQYF
TRBV7-8	TRBJ2-5	CASSSPFLRELNNEQYF
TRBV10-1	TRBJ2-6	CASKPGSGANVLTF
TRBV13	TRBJ2-7	CASSLLGIYSYEQYF
TRBV6-1	TRBJ1-5	CASSERTGDQPQHF
TRBV4-2	TRBJ2-1	CASSQEGSRGTSGIHNEQFF
TRBV11-2	TRBJ2-2	CASSSPDTLSGELFF
TRBV27	TRBJ2-7	CASSSGDRVYEQYF
TRBV11-2	TRBJ1-2	CASSSYRDNRNYGYTF
TRBV4-1	TRBJ1-5	CASSQDPTAYSNQPQHF
TRBV6-5	NA	CASSYYEASLGRRGQETQYF